The clone carrying this T cell receptor (beta chain) has a handful of counts. Its antigen is as yet unknown. The sample contains more than one DNA sequence encoding this CDR3. The table came from immunoSEQ multiplex PCR; TCRdb's copy has only in-frame clones and leaves some out. This table has about 380,000 clones, approximately 83% appearing once. Treatment of the sample: some 20 received Ad26.COV2.S at low or high dose, single or two shots; several received placebo; per-sample allocation not given. Sampling was done on day 63 after the first vaccine or placebo injection. The study used a vaccine consisting of an Ad26 vector that expressed Wuhan-strain SARS-CoV-2 spike. This sample was included in a study of Ad26.COV2.S vaccination and SARS-CoV-2 variants. For the study at large: The authors gave Ad26.COV2.S intramuscularly, either once or twice 56 days apart. Overall study findings and caveats: Comparability of non-spike TCR breadth was observed across vaccine and placebo recipients. The authors reported substantial breadth in spike-specific CD8+ and CD4+ T cell responses after vaccination.

The length of the CDR3 is 12 residues. Germline assignment: CDR1 MGHDK and CDR2 SYGVNS. V was trimmed by 7 bases and J by 1 base, leaving 6 bases between them. Source: peripheral blood, taken in a trial of Ad26.COV2.S vaccine versus placebo. The sequence was obtained from a person aged 18-65 years who received the Ad26.COV2.S COVID-19 vaccine or a placebo. J is TRBJ2-3 and V is TRBV25-1; D remains unclear. CDR3 coding DNA: TGTGCCAGCAATCGGGGCACAGATACGCAGTATTTT. It codes for CASNRGTDTQYF.